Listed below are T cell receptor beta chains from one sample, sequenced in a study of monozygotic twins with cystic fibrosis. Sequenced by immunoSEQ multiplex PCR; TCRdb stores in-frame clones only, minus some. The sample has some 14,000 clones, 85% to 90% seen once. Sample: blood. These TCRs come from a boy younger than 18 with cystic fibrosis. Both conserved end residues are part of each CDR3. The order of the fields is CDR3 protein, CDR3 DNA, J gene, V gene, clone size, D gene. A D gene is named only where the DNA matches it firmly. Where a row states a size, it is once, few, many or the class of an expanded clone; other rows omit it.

CDR3aa: CASSYGSGHEQYF; CDR3nt: TGTGCCAGCAGTTACGGGTCGGGACACGAGCAGTACTTC; j_gene: TRBJ2-7; v_gene: TRBV6-5; abundance: once; d_gene: NA
CDR3aa: CASSRKGGVYNEQFF; CDR3nt: TGTGCCAGCAGCAGAAAGGGGGGGGTCTACAATGAGCAGTTCTTC; j_gene: TRBJ2-1; v_gene: TRBV5-8; abundance: NA; d_gene: NA
CDR3aa: CSVARGQGTEAFF; CDR3nt: TGCAGCGTCGCAAGGGGGCAGGGGACTGAAGCTTTCTTT; j_gene: TRBJ1-1; v_gene: TRBV29-1; abundance: NA; d_gene: TRBD1
CDR3aa: CASSFLGQPYGYTF; CDR3nt: TGTGCCAGCAGTTTCCTTGGACAGCCTTATGGCTACACCTTC; j_gene: TRBJ1-2; v_gene: TRBV27; abundance: few; d_gene: NA
CDR3aa: CASSWTSGAYSHEQYF; CDR3nt: TGTGCCAGCAGTTGGACTAGCGGGGCTTACTCCCACGAGCAGTACTTC; j_gene: TRBJ2-7; v_gene: TRBV27; abundance: NA; d_gene: TRBD2
CDR3aa: CASSLRRLAGRNEQFF; CDR3nt: TGTGCCAGCAGTTTAAGGCGACTAGCGGGAAGGAATGAGCAGTTCTTC; j_gene: TRBJ2-1; v_gene: TRBV27; abundance: NA; d_gene: TRBD2
CDR3aa: CASSYSGLAGGNPGELFF; CDR3nt: TGTGCCAGCAGTTACTCCGGACTAGCGGGAGGCAATCCCGGGGAGCTGTTTTTT; j_gene: TRBJ2-2; v_gene: TRBV27; abundance: NA; d_gene: TRBD2
CDR3aa: CASSLVGQADGYTF; CDR3nt: TGCGCCAGCAGCTTGGTAGGACAGGCGGACGGCTACACCTTC; j_gene: TRBJ1-2; v_gene: TRBV5-1; abundance: few; d_gene: TRBD1
CDR3aa: CASSITPGTGVRSGANVLTF; CDR3nt: TGTGCCAGTAGTATAACACCCGGGACAGGGGTTCGCTCTGGGGCCAACGTCCTGACTTTC; j_gene: TRBJ2-6; v_gene: TRBV19; abundance: NA; d_gene: TRBD1
CDR3aa: CASSYSRLAGSYEQYF; CDR3nt: TGTGCCAGCAGTTACTCCCGGCTAGCAGGCTCCTACGAGCAGTACTTC; j_gene: TRBJ2-7; v_gene: TRBV6-5; abundance: NA; d_gene: NA
CDR3aa: CASSELDFGEQFF; CDR3nt: TGTGCCAGCAGTGAACTTGATTTCGGTGAGCAGTTCTTC; j_gene: TRBJ2-1; v_gene: TRBV2; abundance: few; d_gene: NA
CDR3aa: CAWSVGQPQHF; CDR3nt: TGTGCCTGGAGTGTGGGTCAGCCCCAGCATTTT; j_gene: TRBJ1-5; v_gene: TRBV30; abundance: few; d_gene: NA
CDR3aa: CASNEGAGGFTDTQYF; CDR3nt: TGTGCCAGCAATGAAGGGGCGGGAGGGTTCACAGATACGCAGTATTTT; j_gene: TRBJ2-3; v_gene: TRBV2; abundance: NA; d_gene: TRBD2
CDR3aa: CSVNRGTGYNEQFF; CDR3nt: TGCAGCGTCAACAGGGGTACGGGTTACAATGAGCAGTTCTTC; j_gene: TRBJ2-1; v_gene: TRBV29-1; abundance: NA; d_gene: TRBD1